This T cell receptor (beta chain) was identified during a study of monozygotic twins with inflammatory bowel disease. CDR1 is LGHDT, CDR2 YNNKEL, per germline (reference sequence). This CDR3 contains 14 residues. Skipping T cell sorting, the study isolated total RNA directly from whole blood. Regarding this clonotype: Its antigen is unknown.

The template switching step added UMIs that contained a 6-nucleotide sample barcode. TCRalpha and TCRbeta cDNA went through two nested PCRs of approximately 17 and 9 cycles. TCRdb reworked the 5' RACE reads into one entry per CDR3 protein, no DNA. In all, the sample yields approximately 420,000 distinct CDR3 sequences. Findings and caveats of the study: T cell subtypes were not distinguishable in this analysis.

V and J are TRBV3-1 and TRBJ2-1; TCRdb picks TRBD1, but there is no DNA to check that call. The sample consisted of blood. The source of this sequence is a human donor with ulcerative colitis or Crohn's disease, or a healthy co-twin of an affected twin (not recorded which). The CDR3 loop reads CASSGRDGLNEQFF.